The source of this T cell receptor beta chain is a study of identical twins. There are a few counts of this clonotype. TCRdb analysed the 5' RACE reads with MiXCR anew, one entry per CDR3 protein. The sample yields roughly 260,000 distinct CDR3 sequences, approximately 7.8% seen once. Germline lookup yields CDR1 PRHDT and CDR2 FYEKMQ (reference sequence). The CDR3 is made up of 16 amino acids. V was clipped by 2 bases and J by 6 bases; unmatched bases: 10. Separately, the same data were catalogued under a study of yellow fever vaccine responses in identical twins.

The sequencing sample was made of CD8+ T cells sorted from blood. This receptor was identified in a woman aged 18-29 years in good health. The rearrangement joins TRBV13 to TRBJ2-7; 10 nucleotides match TRBD1. The CDR3 region is CASSLFRDRGMGEQYF. CDR3 DNA sequence: TGTGCCAGCAGCTTATTCCGGGACAGGGGAATGGGCGAGCAGTACTTC.